This TCR beta chain stems from a study of blood T cell repertoires in COVID-19. About the research overall: T cells, B-cell-depleted T cells, or PBMCs provided the cDNA or gDNA that served as material.

This clone appeared a single time. Germline-derived CDR1 and CDR2 are MNHEY and SMNVEV (reference sequence). Trimming removed 6 bases from V and 1 base from J; junction bases left unmatched: 6. CDR3 length: 15 amino acids. Sequenced by immunoSEQ multiplex PCR; TCRdb stores in-frame clones only, minus some. The top ten clones hold about a tenth of a sample with about 310,000 clones, around nine tenths of them seen once. Participant-reported clinical history was the basis for cohort assignment. Among Cohort 3 donors, those recovered had two negative PCRs, clearance, or symptom resolution. The chain employs TRBV27 and TRBJ1-5, with 7 positions matching TRBD1. This TCR was recovered from a woman younger than 45 who had recovered from COVID-19. Specimen: PBMCs or T cells enriched from blood (not recorded which). In nucleotides, the CDR3 is TGTGCCAGCAGCTCTGGGACAGTCAGCAATCAGCCCCAGCATTTT. The encoded protein is CASSSGTVSNQPQHF.